These 20 T cell receptor beta chains share one sample of origin, sequenced in a study of cytomegalovirus exposure and HLA in healthy donors. TCRdb keeps only in-frame clones here, not all; method: immunoSEQ multiplex PCR. This sample has hundreds of thousands of clones, with 80% to 90% found just once. The sequencing sample was made of PBMCs. Receptor source: a young woman in good health and CMV-seropositive.

The gene calls are TRBV7-8 and TRBJ2-1; a possible D gene is TRBD1 (6 bases). V was shortened by 4 bases and J by 8 bases, with 15 bases between the two germline ends. Per the germline V gene, CDR1 is SGHVS and CDR2 is FQNEAQ. The CDR3 length is 14 residues. The CDR3 spells CASSSETGRDEQFF. In nucleotides, the CDR3 is TGTGCCAGCAGCTCGGAGACAGGACGGGATGAGCAGTTCTTC.

This clone was observed a single time. The V call is TRBV30, the J call TRBJ2-1; 8 bases agree with TRBD2. CDR3 length: 17 residues. CDR1 and CDR2 (germline): GTSNPN, SVGIG (reference sequence). V shed 5 bases, J shed 3 bases, and the junction held 15 bases outside the gene matches. The CDR3 DNA sequence: TGTGCCTGGGCGAGCGGGAGTGGCCCCTCCTACTACAATGAGCAGTTCTTC. Translation: CAWASGSGPSYYNEQFF.

The chain is built from TRBV20-1 and TRBJ1-1; D might be TRBD1 (5 bases). Germline V CDR1 and CDR2: DFQATT, SNEGSKA (reference sequence). The CDR3 has 8 amino acids. In nucleotides, the CDR3 is TGCAGGGGGCCTGAAGCTTTCTTT. Amino acid sequence: CRGPEAFF.

J is TRBJ2-1 and V is TRBV7-3; 11 nucleotides match TRBD1. V shed 5 bases and J 7 bases; nucleotides not matched to a gene: 10. Germline CDR1 reads SGHTA; CDR2 reads FQGTGA. This CDR3 spans 16 amino acids. Here the CDR3 reads CASSPRKGQGGNEQFF. CDR3 coding DNA: TGTGCCAGCAGCCCCCGAAAGGGACAGGGGGGGAATGAGCAGTTCTTC. Variable domain in full (rest from reference TRBV7-3 and TRBJ2-1): GAGVSQTPSNKVTEKGKYVELRCDPISGHTALYWYRQSLGQGPEFLIYFQGTGAADDSGLPNDRFFAVRPEGSVSTLKIQRTERGDSAVYLCASSPRKGQGGNEQFFGPGTRLTVL.

V usage is TRBV18 and J usage is TRBJ1-5, with D maybe TRBD1 (6 bases). V lost 3 bases and J 5 bases, leaving 14 bases between the germline ends. The CDR3 length is 15 residues. Germline assignment: CDR1 KGHSH and CDR2 LQKENI. This CDR3 is CASSPSQGLDQPQHF. DNA of the CDR3: TGTGCCAGCTCACCCTCGCAGGGGTTGGATCAGCCCCAGCATTTT.

The V call is TRBV7-9, the J call TRBJ1-3; the D gene is possibly TRBD1 (5 bases). V shed 5 bases and J shed 0 bases, with 14 bases lying between them. This CDR3 comprises 16 residues. The germline V gene encodes CDR1 SEHNR and CDR2 FQNEAQ (reference sequence). The CDR3 DNA reads TGTGCCAGCAGCGTCATGACAGTTTCCTCTGGAAACACCATATATTTT. It translates to CASSVMTVSSGNTIYF. The full variable domain, with the rest looked up from reference TRBV7-9 and TRBJ1-3, is DTGVSQNPRHKITKRGQNVTFRCDPISEHNRLYWYRQTLGQGPEFLTYFQNEAQLEKSRLLSDRFSAERPKGSFSTLEIQRTEQGDSAMYLCASSVMTVSSGNTIYFGEGSWLTVV.

V is TRBV27 and J is TRBJ1-2; D perhaps matches TRBD1 (6 bases). Germline assignment: CDR1 MNHEY and CDR2 SMNVEV (reference sequence). V was shortened by 2 bases and J by 4 bases, with 11 bases between the two germline ends. The CDR3 extends over 14 amino acids. The CDR3 is CASSLGRDTYGYTF. The CDR3 nucleotides read TGTGCCAGCAGTTTAGGTCGGGACACCTATGGCTACACCTTC.

This sequence joins TRBV27 and TRBJ1-1; TRBD1 matches 8 bases. Germline V gene sequence: CDR1 MNHEY, CDR2 SMNVEV (reference sequence). The trim removed 8 bases at V and 1 base at J, leaving 6 bases unmatched. This CDR3 is built from 14 residues. Written as DNA, the CDR3 is TGTGCCAGCTCCTTCGGACAGGGGAACACTGAAGCTTTCTTT. Protein sequence: CASSFGQGNTEAFF.

The chain recombines TRBV11-2 with TRBJ1-1; TRBD1 might be the D (6 bases). The CDR3 loop spans 13 amino acids. V was pared by 5 bases and J by 4 bases, with 11 bases between. Per the germline V gene, CDR1 is SGHAT and CDR2 is FQNNGV. The CDR3 sequence is CASSRDRSTEAFF. The CDR3 DNA follows: TGTGCCAGCAGCCGCGACAGGTCCACTGAAGCTTTCTTT.

V is TRBV5-1 and J is TRBJ2-7; 9 bases fit TRBD2. The junction had 1 base not matched to a gene; V was cut back by 2 bases and J by 4 bases. In germline, CDR1 is SGHRS, CDR2 YFSETQ. The CDR3 extends over 13 amino acids. As DNA, the CDR3 is TGCGCCAGCAGCTTCACTAGCGGGTACGAGCAGTACTTC. This encodes CASSFTSGYEQYF. The full variable domain, its missing parts supplied by reference TRBV5-1 and TRBJ2-7, is KAGVTQTPRYLIKTRGQQVTLSCSPISGHRSVSWYQQTPGQGLQFLFEYFSETQRNKGNFPGRFSGRQFSNSRSEMNVSTLELGDSALYLCASSFTSGYEQYFGPGTRLTVT.

This clone is a singleton in its sample. The chain employs TRBV18 and TRBJ1-2; weak D call: TRBD1 (5 bases). V shed 1 base and J shed 3 bases, with 15 bases lying between them. Germline V gene data show CDR1 as KGHSH and CDR2 as LQKENI. This CDR3 has 16 amino acids. For the CDR3, the DNA is TGTGCCAGCTCACCACGAGACGGACAAGGAGACTATGGCTACACCTTC. Translated, it gives CASSPRDGQGDYGYTF.

CDR3 bases: TGTGCCAGCAGTGAAGCGTCGGGGTATGGTGGCTACACCTTC. Amino acid sequence: CASSEASGYGGYTF. This chain connects TRBV2 to TRBJ1-2; D ambiguous. The CDR3 contains 14 residues. Germline assignment: CDR1 SNHLY and CDR2 FYNNEI. Trimming took 0 bases from V and 7 from J, leaving 12 bases between them.

This chain links TRBV10-3 with TRBJ2-1, with TRBD2 identical over 11 bases. The CDR3 runs 15 residues. Germline V gene lookup returns CDR1 ENHRY and CDR2 SYGVKD. J was trimmed by 4 bases and V by 2 bases; bases with no gene match: 1. CDR3 protein: CAISEGTSGYNEQFF. The CDR3 nucleotides read TGTGCCATCAGTGAGGGGACTAGCGGTTACAATGAGCAGTTCTTC.

This sequence joins TRBV7-6 and TRBJ2-1, with TRBD2 matching over 12 bases. V lost 3 bases to trimming and J lost 15 bases; unmatched junction nucleotides: 9. The CDR3 has 14 amino acids. Germline V gene data show CDR1 as SGHVS and CDR2 as FNYEAQ. The CDR3 nucleotides read TGTGCCAGCAGCTTGGGGACTAGCGGGTCTCGGCCGTTCTTC. It translates to CASSLGTSGSRPFF. The full variable domain, completed using reference TRBV7-6 and TRBJ2-1, is GAGVSQSPRYKVTKRGQDVALRCDPISGHVSLYWYRQALGQGPEFLTYFNYEAQQDKSGLPNDRFSAERPEGSISTLTIQRTEQRDSAMYRCASSLGTSGSRPFFGPGTRLTVL.

This clone appeared a single time. The chain links TRBV5-4 to TRBJ2-2; TRBD2 is a possible D gene (5 bases). The CDR3 has 13 amino acids. The germline V gene encodes CDR1 SGHNT and CDR2 YYREEE (reference sequence). V lost 5 bases to trimming and J lost 6 bases, with 11 bases between them. The CDR3 spells CASRSGDPGELFF. The CDR3 bases are TGTGCCAGCAGATCCGGGGATCCCGGGGAGCTGTTTTTT.

CDR3 loop: CASSRQGAWEQYF. The CDR3 DNA follows: TGTGCCAGCAGCAGACAGGGGGCGTGGGAGCAGTACTTC. The gene calls are TRBV5-6 and TRBJ2-7; 10 bases match TRBD1. The CDR3 has 13 amino acids. Germline assignment: CDR1 SGHDT and CDR2 YYEEEE. Germline trimming cut 4 bases from V and 7 bases from J; bases unmatched to any gene: 5.

The chain has TRBV2 and TRBJ2-3; TRBD2 aligns across 9 bases. Per the germline V gene, CDR1 is SNHLY and CDR2 is FYNNEI. This CDR3 comprises 18 residues. Trimming at V came to 4 bases and at J to 1 base, leaving 12 bases not matched to a gene. The DNA for the CDR3 is TGTGCCAGCAGTGCTAGCGGGACCCGGACCTTGGGCACAGATACGCAGTATTTT. Its translation is CASSASGTRTLGTDTQYF.

This clone was seen a few times. The V and J genes are TRBV7-9 and TRBJ1-5; no firm D call. Germline V gives CDR1 SEHNR, CDR2 FQNEAQ (reference sequence). The CDR3 runs to 13 residues. V gave up 8 bases and J gave up 2 bases, with 10 bases separating them. The CDR3 DNA reads as TGTGCCAGCCGTGCCGCGGGCAATCAGCCCCAGCATTTT. Protein: CASRAAGNQPQHF. The full variable domain, rest sourced from reference TRBV7-9 and TRBJ1-5, is DTGVSQNPRHKITKRGQNVTFRCDPISEHNRLYWYRQTLGQGPEFLTYFQNEAQLEKSRLLSDRFSAERPKGSFSTLEIQRTEQGDSAMYLCASRAAGNQPQHFGDGTRLSIL.

This clone was seen a handful of times. The J gene is TRBJ2-2, the V gene TRBV6-1; D may be TRBD2 (5 bases). The CDR3 is 15 amino acids. Trimming took off 11 bases at V and 3 bases at J, with 19 bases between the two ends. Germline CDR1 and CDR2: MNHNS and SASEGT. CDR3 DNA: TGTGCCGCGTCCGGGTTAGGAGGCTACACCGGGGAGCTGTTTTTT. Translation gives CAASGLGGYTGELFF.

The chain is built from TRBV5-1 and TRBJ2-2; no definite D call. This CDR3 has 14 amino acids. V lost 0 bases and J lost 7, with 10 bases in between. Germline CDR1 reads SGHRS; CDR2 reads YFSETQ. Here the CDR3 reads CASSLDSGFGELFF. The CDR3 nucleotides are TGCGCCAGCAGCTTGGACAGTGGATTCGGGGAGCTGTTTTTT. Full variable domain (outside the CDR3, taken from reference TRBV5-1 and TRBJ2-2): KAGVTQTPRYLIKTRGQQVTLSCSPISGHRSVSWYQQTPGQGLQFLFEYFSETQRNKGNFPGRFSGRQFSNSRSEMNVSTLELGDSALYLCASSLDSGFGELFFGEGSRLTVL.